Sequencing of this T cell receptor (beta chain) was carried out in a study of shared clonotypes between healthy human individuals. TCRdb keeps only in-frame clones here, not all; method: immunoSEQ multiplex PCR. The data show more than 1,200,000 clones, roughly 98.5% seen once. Sequenced material: naive CD4+ T cells sorted from blood. The subset was: CD45RA+ positively selected. This TCR was recovered from a man in his thirties or forties in good health.

The CDR3 DNA is TGTGCCAGCAGCCAGAGACTAGCGGGCACAGATACGCAGTATTTT. It translates to CASSQRLAGTDTQYF. The rearrangement joins TRBV14 to TRBJ2-3, with 9 bases identical to TRBD2. The CDR3 spans 15 residues. In germline, CDR1 is SGHDN, CDR2 FVKESK. V trimming: 3 bases; J trimming: 1 base; junction bases outside the gene matches: 2.